The present entry profiles one T cell receptor (beta chain) with its context. Antigen specificity is unknown. This sample is drawn from a study of beta chain features in type 1 diabetes. Each of the CD4+ naive, central memory, regulatory and stem cell-like memory populations was sorted via CD45RO/CCR7/CD25/CD127/CD95/CD27. Broader study findings: Over-representation of high TCR-expressing cells was a possible consequence of cDNA sequencing.

Every isolated RNA sample was fully reverse transcribed, so sequencing captured expressed TCRB transcripts. For naive, central memory and regulatory T cell samples, reads averaged around 3.6 million. Using immunoSEQ multiplex PCR, the repertoire was profiled, and TCRdb retains in-frame clones only, with some absent. The sample includes 300,000 to 400,000 clones, roughly 11% seen only once; the top ten take more than 0.015%. This sequence was found in a woman under 40 in good health. The source material was naive CD4+ T cells from blood.

The CDR3 loop reads CASSLTSGRSNEQFF. CDR3 coding DNA: TGTGCCAGCAGCTTGACTAGCGGGAGAAGCAATGAGCAGTTCTTC. The V gene is TRBV7-9, the J gene TRBJ2-1; the match to TRBD2 covers 12 bases. Germline V gene data show CDR1 as SEHNR and CDR2 as FQNEAQ (reference sequence). V was clipped by 3 bases and J by 6 bases; unmatched bases: 3. The CDR3 contains 15 residues. The full variable domain, in which reference TRBV7-9 and TRBJ2-1 provide the parts outside the CDR3, is DTGVSQNPRHKITKRGQNVTFRCDPISEHNRLYWYRQTLGQGPEFLTYFQNEAQLEKSRLLSDRFSAERPKGSFSTLEIQRTEQGDSAMYLCASSLTSGRSNEQFFGPGTRLTVL.